The 32 T cell receptor beta chains below come from one sample, sequenced in a study of cytomegalovirus exposure and HLA in healthy donors. Using immunoSEQ multiplex PCR, the repertoire was profiled, and TCRdb retains in-frame clones only, with some absent. The sample records about 130,000 clones, 89% being singletons. Sequencing used PBMCs. Every receptor here comes from a woman between 18 and 29 years old in good health and CMV-seropositive.

The chain uses TRBV28 and TRBJ2-3; 7 nucleotides line up with TRBD2. V lost 4 bases and J lost 1; bases outside the gene matches: 2. Germline assignment: CDR1 MDHEN and CDR2 SYDVKM. This CDR3 spans 14 amino acids. The CDR3 coding sequence is TGTGCCAGCAGTTCGCTAGCGGGCACAGATACGCAGTATTTT. Amino acid sequence: CASSSLAGTDTQYF.

This chain links TRBV5-1 with TRBJ2-6; possibly TRBD1 for D (6 bases). CDR1 is SGHRS and CDR2 is YFSETQ in the germline V gene. The CDR3 is 16 amino acids. V shed 4 bases and J shed 0 bases, with 11 bases lying between them. For the CDR3, the DNA is TGCGCCAGCAGCCCGGGACATTCCTCTGGGGCCAACGTCCTGACTTTC. It encodes CASSPGHSSGANVLTF.

The chain links TRBV28 to TRBJ2-7, with TRBD1 matching 9 bases. CDR1 and CDR2 (germline): MDHEN, SYDVKM. CDR3 length: 14 amino acids. Trimming at V came to 3 bases and at J to 6 bases, leaving 6 bases not matched to a gene. Here the CDR3 DNA reads TGTGCCAGCAGTTTCTACAGGGGGCTCGCCGAGCAGTACTTC. Encoded protein: CASSFYRGLAEQYF.

The V call is TRBV6-5, the J call TRBJ2-1; D unclear. The CDR3 length is 16 residues. From germline, CDR1 is MNHEY and CDR2 SVGAGI. The V gene lost 0 bases and the J gene lost 2 bases, with 11 bases spanning the gap. The CDR3 region is CASSYSFTNTYNEQFF. CDR3 coding DNA: TGTGCCAGCAGTTACTCATTTACTAACACCTACAATGAGCAGTTCTTC.

V usage is TRBV19 and J usage is TRBJ2-1; 10 nucleotides match TRBD1. The ends lost 10 bases at V and 7 bases at J; junction bases unmatched: 10. Per the germline V gene, CDR1 is LNHDA and CDR2 is SQIVND (reference sequence). The CDR3 loop spans 14 amino acids. DNA of the CDR3: TGTGCCACAAGAAGACAGGGGGCGAGGAATGAGCAGTTCTTC. It translates to CATRRQGARNEQFF.

This rearrangement joins TRBV10-3 to TRBJ2-1, with 8 positions matching TRBD2. V dropped 5 bases and J dropped 10; count of bases not matched to a gene: 7. Germline values: CDR1 ENHRY, CDR2 SYGVKD. The CDR3 totals 13 residues. The CDR3 region is CAISPSGGLEQFF. CDR3 nucleotides: TGTGCCATCAGTCCCAGCGGGGGCCTCGAGCAGTTCTTC.

The chain uses TRBV4-1 and TRBJ2-7; 12 bases map to TRBD1. V was pared by 3 bases and J by 7 bases, with 7 bases of the junction left unmatched. CDR3 length equals 15 residues. Germline lookup yields CDR1 MGHRA and CDR2 YSYEKL. Here the CDR3 reads CASSHPGQGAREQYF. The DNA of the CDR3 is TGCGCCAGCAGCCACCCGGGACAGGGGGCTAGGGAGCAGTACTTC.

This sequence joins TRBV5-1 and TRBJ2-2; 13 nucleotides agree with TRBD2. The V gene end was trimmed by 2 bases and the J gene end by 7 bases; junction bases not matched to a gene: 11. This CDR3 region has 18 residues. Looked up from germline, CDR1 is SGHRS and CDR2 is YFSETQ. The CDR3, as DNA: TGCGCCAGCAGCTTCTTAATGACTAGCGGGGGGTCGGTCGGGGAGCTGTTTTTT. The encoded protein is CASSFLMTSGGSVGELFF. The full variable domain, in which reference TRBV5-1 and TRBJ2-2 provide the parts outside the CDR3, is KAGVTQTPRYLIKTRGQQVTLSCSPISGHRSVSWYQQTPGQGLQFLFEYFSETQRNKGNFPGRFSGRQFSNSRSEMNVSTLELGDSALYLCASSFLMTSGGSVGELFFGEGSRLTVL.

This rearrangement joins TRBV28 to TRBJ2-7; possibly TRBD1 for D (6 bases). Germline CDR1 reads MDHEN; CDR2 reads SYDVKM. The V and J ends lost 6 bases and 7 bases respectively, with 13 bases between them. The CDR3 extends over 12 amino acids. CDR3 bases: TGTGCCAGCAGGACAGGCTCAGGGGAGCAGTACTTC. It encodes CASRTGSGEQYF.

This clone was detected only once. The chain recombines TRBV7-2 with TRBJ1-6; D might be TRBD1 (5 bases). Germline values: CDR1 SGHTA, CDR2 FQGNSA. Trimming cost V 2 bases and J 0 bases, with 11 bases left between them. The CDR3 spans 17 residues. CDR3 sequence (DNA): TGTGCCAGCAGCTTAAGGGGCTTGAGCTCCTATAATTCACCCCTCCACTTT. It translates to CASSLRGLSSYNSPLHF.

The chain carries TRBV7-2 and TRBJ2-7; 7 bases fit TRBD2. Looked up from germline, CDR1 is SGHTA and CDR2 is FQGNSA. CDR3 length equals 14 residues. With 3 bases clipped from V and 6 bases from J, the junction kept 8 bases outside the gene matches. This chain's CDR3 is CASSFGGWGSEQYF. In nucleotides, the CDR3 is TGTGCCAGCAGCTTCGGGGGGTGGGGCTCCGAGCAGTACTTC.

This chain uses TRBV5-6 with TRBJ2-1; D perhaps matches TRBD2 (5 bases). Per the germline V gene, CDR1 is SGHDT and CDR2 is YYEEEE. V was pared by 0 bases and J by 8 bases, with 6 bases between. There are 12 residues in the CDR3. The CDR3 reads CASSLAEDEQFF. Here the CDR3 DNA reads TGTGCCAGCAGCTTGGCGGAGGATGAGCAGTTCTTC. Together with reference TRBV5-6 and TRBJ2-1, the CDR3 gives the full variable domain: DAGVTQSPTHLIKTRGQQVTLRCSPKSGHDTVSWYQQALGQGPQFIFQYYEEEERQRGNFPDRFSGHQFPNYSSELNVNALLLGDSALYLCASSLAEDEQFFGPGTRLTVL.

This sequence joins TRBV19 and TRBJ1-2; 9 bases are shared with TRBD1. V gave up 7 bases and J gave up 5 bases; unmatched junction bases: 5. The CDR3 loop spans 13 amino acids. Germline CDR1 reads LNHDA; CDR2 reads SQIVND (reference sequence). The CDR3 DNA reads TGTGCCAGTACCCTACAGGGGGCTTATGGCTACACCTTC. It codes for CASTLQGAYGYTF.

Regarding this clone: One end of the junction varies from germline; a read error may be responsible. The V gene is TRBV19, the J gene TRBJ1-4, with D perhaps TRBD1 (5 bases). CDR1 is LNHDA and CDR2 is SQIVND in the germline V gene (reference sequence). The CDR3 is 11 residues long. The CDR3 sequence is CASSIGVRQIF. The CDR3 DNA reads as TGTGCCAGTAGTATTGGGGTGCGACAGATTTTT.

This chain uses TRBV6-5 with TRBJ2-1; weak D call: TRBD2 (6 bases). The germline CDR1 and CDR2 sequences are MNHEY and SVGAGI. The V end was cut by 6 bases, the J end by 0 bases, with 9 bases between. The CDR3 has 14 amino acids. CDR3 DNA: TGTGCCAGCAGGGGGGGTAGCTCCTACAATGAGCAGTTCTTC. Translated: CASRGGSSYNEQFF.

The chain has TRBV10-3 and TRBJ2-7, with 11 bases that match TRBD1. This CDR3 is built from 13 residues. Trimming took 6 bases from V and 4 from J; bases not matched to a gene: 2. Germline V lookup: CDR1 ENHRY, CDR2 SYGVKD. The CDR3 nucleotides are TGTGCCATCAGCGGGACAGGGGGGTACGAGCAGTACTTC. Its protein product is CAISGTGGYEQYF.

CDR3 sequence reads: CASSVGPLDGETFPQHF. The DNA of the CDR3 is TGTGCCAGCAGCGTAGGACCCCTTGACGGGGAGACTTTTCCCCAGCATTTT. V usage is TRBV9 and J usage is TRBJ1-5; D is uncertain. The germline V gene encodes CDR1 SGDLS and CDR2 YYNGEE. V was cut by 0 bases and J by 10 bases, with 23 bases left in between. The CDR3 loop spans 17 amino acids.

The rearrangement links TRBV5-4 to TRBJ1-6; TRBD1 matches at 7 bases. V was clipped by 4 bases and J by 12 bases; unmatched bases: 13. The CDR3 loop spans 15 amino acids. Germline V gives CDR1 SGHNT, CDR2 YYREEE (reference sequence). The CDR3: CASSTGQRIEGPLHF. CDR3 coding DNA: TGTGCCAGCAGCACGGGACAGAGGATAGAGGGACCCCTCCACTTT.

Note on this clone: The junction departs from the called germline gene at one end, perhaps through a read error. The gene calls are TRBV5-1 and TRBJ1-6; D unresolved. The CDR3 totals 13 residues. Germline-derived CDR1 and CDR2 are SGHRS and YFSETQ. The CDR3 region has the DNA TGCGCCAGCAGCCCCGGAGGTTTTTCAACCCTCCACTTT. Residues: CASSPGGFSTLHF.

The V call is TRBV10-3, the J call TRBJ1-2, with 12 bases aligning to TRBD1. Germline loops: CDR1 ENHRY, CDR2 SYGVKD. The CDR3 loop spans 17 amino acids. The J segment lost 3 bases and the V segment lost 3 bases, leaving 8 bases of the junction unmatched. The CDR3: CAISEMGTGGRDYGYTF. CDR3 nucleotide sequence: TGTGCCATCAGTGAAATGGGGACAGGGGGCAGGGACTATGGCTACACCTTC.

V is TRBV18 and J is TRBJ2-3; perhaps TRBD1 as D (5 bases). Germline CDR1 and CDR2: KGHSH and LQKENI. The CDR3 has 13 amino acids. Trimming left V 6 bases short and J 6 bases short, with 13 bases between. CDR3 nucleotides: TGTGCCAGCTCTCTTACCAGGGTGGATACGCAGTATTTT. This gives the protein CASSLTRVDTQYF. The full variable domain, its missing parts supplied by reference TRBV18 and TRBJ2-3, is NAGVMQNPRHLVRRRGQEARLRCSPMKGHSHVYWYRQLPEEGLKFMVYLQKENIIDESGMPKERFSAEFPKEGPSILRIQQVVRGDSAAYFCASSLTRVDTQYFGPGTRLTVL.

The genes are TRBV14 and TRBJ2-1, with TRBD2 matching over 11 bases. Germline CDR1 reads SGHDN; CDR2 reads FVKESK. The CDR3 has 15 residues. The ends lost 5 bases at V and 4 bases at J; junction bases unmatched: 4. The CDR3 sequence: CASSLLAGVYNEQFF. CDR3 coding DNA: TGTGCCAGCAGCTTACTAGCGGGGGTTTACAATGAGCAGTTCTTC.

The chain carries TRBV12-5 and TRBJ2-2; a possible D gene is TRBD2 (6 bases). The CDR3 runs to 17 residues. Germline values: CDR1 LGHNT, CDR2 FRNRAP. V shed 0 bases and J shed 1 base, with 12 bases lying between them. The CDR3: CASGLVLRGRNTGELFF. Here the CDR3 DNA reads TGTGCTAGTGGTTTGGTACTACGGGGGAGGAACACCGGGGAGCTGTTTTTT.

The rearrangement uses TRBV27 and TRBJ2-3; 15 nucleotides line up with TRBD2. The CDR3 sequence is 19 residues long. Germline CDR1 and CDR2: MNHEY and SMNVEV (reference sequence). With 6 bases clipped from V and 3 bases from J, the junction kept 13 bases outside the gene matches. DNA for the CDR3: TGTGCCAGCAGCCGGACTAGCGGGGGGGCCATAACCTTTACAGATACGCAGTATTTT. This sequence encodes CASSRTSGGAITFTDTQYF.

The chain recombines TRBV5-4 with TRBJ2-7; D may be TRBD1 (5 bases). V shed 2 bases and J shed 2 bases, with 23 bases lying between them. Germline V gene data show CDR1 as SGHNT and CDR2 as YYREEE (reference sequence). There are 18 residues in the CDR3. The CDR3 sequence is CASSFRSLLSQGPYEQYF. The CDR3 DNA reads TGTGCCAGCAGCTTTCGCTCCCTATTATCTCAGGGTCCCTACGAGCAGTACTTC. Full variable domain (rest looked up from reference TRBV5-4 and TRBJ2-7): ETGVTQSPTHLIKTRGQQVTLRCSSQSGHNTVSWYQQALGQGPQFIFQYYREEENGRGNFPPRFSGLQFPNYSSELNVNALELDDSALYLCASSFRSLLSQGPYEQYFGPGTRLTVT.

The rearrangement joins TRBV5-5 to TRBJ1-1, with a possible D match to TRBD1 (6 bases). The germline CDR1 and CDR2 sequences are SGHKS and YYEKEE (reference sequence). CDR3 length equals 15 residues. The ends were cut back, 0 bases at V and 4 bases at J, with 13 bases in the middle. CDR3 amino acids: CASSLVLGAITEAFF. Written as DNA, the CDR3 is TGTGCCAGCAGCTTGGTTCTGGGGGCGATCACTGAAGCTTTCTTT.

The chain combines TRBV27 with TRBJ1-2; 7 bases are shared with TRBD1. CDR1 is MNHEY, CDR2 SMNVEV, per germline (reference sequence). Trimming cost V 6 bases and J 1 base; bases outside gene matches: 11. CDR3 length equals 16 residues. In DNA, the CDR3 is TGTGCCAGCAGCGGGACAGCTACCGTCGGTAACTATGGCTACACCTTC. It yields the protein CASSGTATVGNYGYTF.

V gene TRBV19 combines with J gene TRBJ1-2; D is undetermined. V was clipped by 2 bases and J by 5 bases, with 15 bases between them. The CDR3 totals 15 residues. Per germline, CDR1 LNHDA and CDR2 SQIVND (reference sequence). The CDR3 DNA reads as TGTGCCAGTAGTATACCCGCTGGACGGGGATATGGCTACACCTTC. Encoded protein: CASSIPAGRGYGYTF.

This clone was seen only a few times. The gene calls are TRBV5-6 and TRBJ1-1; D remains ambiguous. The CDR3 consists of 11 residues. Germline V lookup: CDR1 SGHDT, CDR2 YYEEEE. V lost 4 bases to trimming and J lost 2 bases, with 3 bases between them. CDR3 protein: CASSVNTEAFF. The CDR3 bases are TGTGCCAGCAGCGTAAACACTGAAGCTTTCTTT.

The chain recombines TRBV7-9 with TRBJ1-3; a possible D gene is TRBD1 (5 bases). CDR1 is SEHNR, CDR2 FQNEAQ, per germline (reference sequence). This CDR3 is built from 15 residues. V was trimmed by 1 base and J by 2 bases, leaving 9 bases between them. The CDR3 loop reads CASSLGEGTGNTIYF. The CDR3 nucleotides read TGTGCCAGCAGCTTAGGGGAGGGGACTGGAAACACCATATATTTT.

The chain is built from TRBV11-2 and TRBJ1-6, with TRBD1 as a possible D gene (5 bases). Looked up from germline, CDR1 is SGHAT and CDR2 is FQNNGV. V shed 5 bases and J shed 0 bases, with 17 bases lying between them. The CDR3 totals 18 residues. The CDR3 loop reads CASSGALDMSSYNSPLHF. Written as DNA, the CDR3 is TGTGCCAGCAGCGGGGCGCTCGACATGAGCTCCTATAATTCACCCCTCCACTTT.

The chain links TRBV7-3 to TRBJ2-7; D is unclear. There are 14 residues in the CDR3. The V end was cut by 2 bases, the J end by 2 bases, with 10 bases between. Germline lookup yields CDR1 SGHTA and CDR2 FQGTGA. CDR3 amino acids: CASSLYGGTYEQYF. Here the CDR3 DNA reads TGTGCCAGCAGCTTATACGGCGGTACCTACGAGCAGTACTTC.